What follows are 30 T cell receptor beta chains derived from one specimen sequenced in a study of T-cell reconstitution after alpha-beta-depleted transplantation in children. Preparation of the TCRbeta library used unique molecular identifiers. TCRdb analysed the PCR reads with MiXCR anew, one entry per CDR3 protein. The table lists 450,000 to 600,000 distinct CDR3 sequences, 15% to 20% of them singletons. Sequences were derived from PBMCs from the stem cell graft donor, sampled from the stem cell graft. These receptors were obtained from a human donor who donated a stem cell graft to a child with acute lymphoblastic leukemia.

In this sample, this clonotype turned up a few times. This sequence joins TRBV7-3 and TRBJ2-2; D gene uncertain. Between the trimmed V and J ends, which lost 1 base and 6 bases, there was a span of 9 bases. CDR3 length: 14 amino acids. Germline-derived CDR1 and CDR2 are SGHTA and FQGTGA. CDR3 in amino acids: CASSLRVPAGELFF. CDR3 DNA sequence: TGTGCCAGCAGCTTAAGGGTCCCCGCCGGGGAGCTGTTTTTT.

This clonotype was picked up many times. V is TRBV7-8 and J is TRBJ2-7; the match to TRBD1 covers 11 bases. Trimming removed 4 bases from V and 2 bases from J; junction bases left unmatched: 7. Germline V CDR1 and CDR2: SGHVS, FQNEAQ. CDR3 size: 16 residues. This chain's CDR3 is CASSSYRDRGAYEQYF. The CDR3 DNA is TGTGCCAGCAGCTCCTACCGGGACAGGGGGGCCTACGAGCAGTACTTC.

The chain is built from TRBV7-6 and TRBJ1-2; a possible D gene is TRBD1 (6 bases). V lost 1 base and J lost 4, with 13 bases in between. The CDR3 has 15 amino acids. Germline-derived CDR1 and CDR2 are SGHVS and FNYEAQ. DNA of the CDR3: TGTGCCAGCAGCTTAGATGGGGGGCCGAGCTATGGCTACACCTTC. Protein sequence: CASSLDGGPSYGYTF.

CDR3 nucleotide sequence: TGCGCCAGCAGCCAAGGGGAGATCCCCTACAATGAGCAGTTCTTC. It is translated as CASSQGEIPYNEQFF. The chain carries TRBV4-1 and TRBJ2-1; possible D gene TRBD2, 5 bases. V was trimmed by 1 base and J by 2 bases, leaving 9 bases between them. This CDR3 contains 15 residues. Germline CDR1 and CDR2: MGHRA and YSYEKL.

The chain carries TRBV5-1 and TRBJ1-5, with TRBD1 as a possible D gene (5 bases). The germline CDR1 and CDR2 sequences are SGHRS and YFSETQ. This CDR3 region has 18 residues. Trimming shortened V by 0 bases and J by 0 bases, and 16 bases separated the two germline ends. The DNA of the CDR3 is TGCGCCAGCAGCTTGGTCCCCCGGGACCGAAATAGCAATCAGCCCCAGCATTTT. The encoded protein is CASSLVPRDRNSNQPQHF.

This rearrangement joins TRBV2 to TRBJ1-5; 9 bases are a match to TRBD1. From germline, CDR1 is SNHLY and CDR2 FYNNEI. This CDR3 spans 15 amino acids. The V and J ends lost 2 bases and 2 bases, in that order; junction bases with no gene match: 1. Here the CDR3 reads CASSERTGGNQPQHF. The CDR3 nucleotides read TGTGCCAGCAGTGAACGGACAGGGGGCAATCAGCCCCAGCATTTT.

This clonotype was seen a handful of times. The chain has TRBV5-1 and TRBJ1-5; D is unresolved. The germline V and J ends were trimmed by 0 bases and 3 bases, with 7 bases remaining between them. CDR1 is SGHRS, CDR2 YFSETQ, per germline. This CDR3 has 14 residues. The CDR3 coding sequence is TGCGCCAGCAGCTTGGAAAGCCCCAATCAGCCCCAGCATTTT. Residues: CASSLESPNQPQHF.

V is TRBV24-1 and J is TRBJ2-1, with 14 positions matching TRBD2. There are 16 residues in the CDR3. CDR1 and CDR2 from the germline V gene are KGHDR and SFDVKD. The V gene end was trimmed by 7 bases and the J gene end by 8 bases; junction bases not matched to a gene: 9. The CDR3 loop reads CATRRLAGGAPDEQFF. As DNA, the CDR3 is TGTGCCACCAGACGACTAGCGGGAGGGGCCCCCGATGAGCAGTTCTTC.

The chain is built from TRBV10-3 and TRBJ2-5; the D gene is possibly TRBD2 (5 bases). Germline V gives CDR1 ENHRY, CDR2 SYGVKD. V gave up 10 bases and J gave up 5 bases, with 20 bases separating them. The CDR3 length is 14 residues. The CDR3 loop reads CATQNSGLRETQYF. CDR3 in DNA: TGTGCCACACAGAACAGCGGTCTTAGGGAGACCCAGTACTTC.

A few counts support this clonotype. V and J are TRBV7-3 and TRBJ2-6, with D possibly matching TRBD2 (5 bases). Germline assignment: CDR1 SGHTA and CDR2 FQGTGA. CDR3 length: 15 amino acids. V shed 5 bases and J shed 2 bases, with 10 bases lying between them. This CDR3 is CASSHLGAGANVLTF. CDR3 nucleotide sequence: TGTGCCAGCAGCCACCTCGGGGCTGGGGCCAACGTCCTGACTTTC.

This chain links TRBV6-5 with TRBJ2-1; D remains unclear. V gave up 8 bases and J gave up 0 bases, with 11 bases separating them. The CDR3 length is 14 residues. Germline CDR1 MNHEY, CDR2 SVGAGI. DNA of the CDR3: TGTGCCAGCGGTTTTTCCCTCTCCTACAATGAGCAGTTCTTC. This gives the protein CASGFSLSYNEQFF.

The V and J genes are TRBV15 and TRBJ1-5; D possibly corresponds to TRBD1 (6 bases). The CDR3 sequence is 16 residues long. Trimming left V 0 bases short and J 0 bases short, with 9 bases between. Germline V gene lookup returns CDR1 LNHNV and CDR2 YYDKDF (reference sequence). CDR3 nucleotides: TGTGCCACCAGCAGAGAAGGGACACTTAGCAATCAGCCCCAGCATTTT. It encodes CATSREGTLSNQPQHF.

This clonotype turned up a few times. The CDR3 sequence: CASSSRLAGGFADTQYF. The CDR3 bases are TGTGCCAGCAGCTCCAGATTAGCGGGAGGGTTCGCAGATACGCAGTATTTT. The V call is TRBV7-3, the J call TRBJ2-3, with 11 positions matching TRBD2. The CDR3 spans 17 residues. V shed 4 bases, J shed 4 bases, and the junction held 10 bases outside the gene matches. Per the germline V gene, CDR1 is SGHTA and CDR2 is FQGTGA.

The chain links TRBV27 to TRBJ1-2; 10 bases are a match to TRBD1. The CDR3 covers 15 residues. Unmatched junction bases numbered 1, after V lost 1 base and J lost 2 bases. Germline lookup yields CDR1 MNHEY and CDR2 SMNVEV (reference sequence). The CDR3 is CASSLLGQGNYGYTF. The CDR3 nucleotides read TGTGCCAGCAGTTTATTGGGACAGGGGAACTATGGCTACACCTTC.

The CDR3 DNA reads as TGTGCCAGCAGTCCAGTTACAGGGGGCCACGTGCAGCCCCAGCATTTT. Its translation is CASSPVTGGHVQPQHF. The chain recombines TRBV12-3 or TRBV12-4 with TRBJ1-5; 9 bases fit TRBD1. Germline trimming cut 5 bases from V and 7 bases from J; bases unmatched to any gene: 12. CDR3 length: 16 amino acids.

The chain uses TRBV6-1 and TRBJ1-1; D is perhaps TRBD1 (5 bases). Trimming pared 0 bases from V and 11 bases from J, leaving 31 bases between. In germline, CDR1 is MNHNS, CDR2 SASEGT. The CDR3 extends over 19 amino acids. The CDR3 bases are TGTGCCAGCAGTGAAGCGCCTTGGGCCTTCGGGGACCCCTCCAGCAGGGCTTTCTTT. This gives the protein CASSEAPWAFGDPSSRAFF.

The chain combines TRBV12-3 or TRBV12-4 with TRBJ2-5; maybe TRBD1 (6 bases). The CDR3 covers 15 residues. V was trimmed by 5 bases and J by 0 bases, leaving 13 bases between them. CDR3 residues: CASSPTTGYQETQYF. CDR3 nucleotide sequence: TGTGCCAGCAGTCCCACGACAGGTTACCAAGAGACCCAGTACTTC.

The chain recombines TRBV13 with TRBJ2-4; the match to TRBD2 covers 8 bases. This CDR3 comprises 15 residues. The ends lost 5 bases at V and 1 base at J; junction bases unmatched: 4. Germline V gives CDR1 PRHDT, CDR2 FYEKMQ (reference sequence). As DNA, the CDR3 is TGTGCCAGCAGCGGACGGGGGGGTGCCAAAAACATTCAGTACTTC. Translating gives CASSGRGGAKNIQYF.

The CDR3 protein is CASSPSLAGLANEQFF. CDR3 sequence (DNA): TGTGCCAGCAGCCCATCGCTAGCGGGATTGGCTAATGAGCAGTTCTTC. This chain connects TRBV7-9 to TRBJ2-1; 9 nucleotides line up with TRBD2. The CDR3 extends over 16 amino acids. V trimming: 5 bases; J trimming: 7 bases; junction bases outside the gene matches: 12. Germline values: CDR1 SEHNR, CDR2 FQNEAQ (reference sequence). The variable domain in full, completed from reference TRBV7-9 and TRBJ2-1, reads DTGVSQNPRHKITKRGQNVTFRCDPISEHNRLYWYRQTLGQGPEFLTYFQNEAQLEKSRLLSDRFSAERPKGSFSTLEIQRTEQGDSAMYLCASSPSLAGLANEQFFGPGTRLTVL.

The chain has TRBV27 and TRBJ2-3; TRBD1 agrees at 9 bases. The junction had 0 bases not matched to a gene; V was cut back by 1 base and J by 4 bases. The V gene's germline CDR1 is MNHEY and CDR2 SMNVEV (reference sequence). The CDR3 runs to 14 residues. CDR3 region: CASSLWTGADTQYF. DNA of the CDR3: TGTGCCAGCAGTTTATGGACAGGGGCAGATACGCAGTATTTT.

CDR3 loop: CASSRSDREGEYEQYF. DNA of the CDR3: TGTGCCAGCAGTCGCTCGGACAGGGAGGGGGAGTACGAGCAGTACTTC. V is TRBV27 and J is TRBJ2-7, with D tentatively TRBD1 (8 bases). The CDR3 is made up of 16 amino acids. Germline V CDR1 and CDR2: MNHEY, SMNVEV (reference sequence). The V gene lost 5 bases and the J gene lost 4 bases, with 21 bases spanning the gap.

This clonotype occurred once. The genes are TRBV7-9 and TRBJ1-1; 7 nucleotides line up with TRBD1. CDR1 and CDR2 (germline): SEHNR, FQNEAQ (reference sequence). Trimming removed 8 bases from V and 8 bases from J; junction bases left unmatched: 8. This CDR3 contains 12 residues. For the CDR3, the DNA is TGTGCCAGCCGATTAAGACAGGGAGAAGCTTTCTTT. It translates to CASRLRQGEAFF.

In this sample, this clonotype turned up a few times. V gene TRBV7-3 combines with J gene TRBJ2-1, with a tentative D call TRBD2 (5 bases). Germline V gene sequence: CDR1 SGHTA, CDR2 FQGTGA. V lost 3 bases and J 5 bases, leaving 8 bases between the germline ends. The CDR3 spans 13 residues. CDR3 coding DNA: TGTGCCAGCAGCTTCGGGAACCACAATGAGCAGTTCTTC. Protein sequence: CASSFGNHNEQFF.

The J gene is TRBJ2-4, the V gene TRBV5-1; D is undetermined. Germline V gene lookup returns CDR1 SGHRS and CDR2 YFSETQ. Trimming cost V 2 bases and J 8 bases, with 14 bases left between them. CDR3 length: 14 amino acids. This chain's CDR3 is CASSLQKVGDIQYF. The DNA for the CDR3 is TGCGCCAGCAGCTTACAGAAAGTTGGGGACATTCAGTACTTC.

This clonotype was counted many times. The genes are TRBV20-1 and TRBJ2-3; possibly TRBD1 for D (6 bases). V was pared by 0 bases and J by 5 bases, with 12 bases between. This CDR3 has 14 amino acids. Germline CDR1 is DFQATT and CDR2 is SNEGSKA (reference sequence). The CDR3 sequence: CSARDRTVGDTQYF. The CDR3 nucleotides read TGCAGTGCTAGAGATAGGACAGTGGGAGATACGCAGTATTTT.

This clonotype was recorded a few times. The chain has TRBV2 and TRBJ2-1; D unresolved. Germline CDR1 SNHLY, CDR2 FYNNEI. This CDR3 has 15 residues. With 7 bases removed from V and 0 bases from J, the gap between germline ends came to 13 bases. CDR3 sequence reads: CASTQDRSSYNEQFF. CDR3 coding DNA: TGTGCCAGCACCCAGGACCGCAGCTCCTACAATGAGCAGTTCTTC.

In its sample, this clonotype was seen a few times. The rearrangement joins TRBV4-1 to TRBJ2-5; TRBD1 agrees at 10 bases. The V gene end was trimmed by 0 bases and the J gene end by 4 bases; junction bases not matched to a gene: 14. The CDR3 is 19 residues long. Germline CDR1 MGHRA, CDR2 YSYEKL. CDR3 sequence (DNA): TGCGCCAGCAGCCAAGATCGGGCCGAGGGGACAGGGGAGAGAGAGACCCAGTACTTC. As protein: CASSQDRAEGTGERETQYF.

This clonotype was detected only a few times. The CDR3 nucleotides read TGTGCCACACGGACTAGCGGGAGGGTCTCCTACAATGAGCAGTTCTTC. Encoded protein: CATRTSGRVSYNEQFF. This chain connects TRBV24-1 to TRBJ2-1; 15 positions agree with TRBD2. V lost 10 bases and J lost 0; bases outside the gene matches: 3. This CDR3 has 16 amino acids. CDR1 and CDR2 from the germline V gene are KGHDR and SFDVKD.

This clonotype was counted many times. The CDR3 reads CASSLGTGVGNEQFF. CDR3 DNA: TGCGCCAGCAGCCTCGGGACAGGCGTAGGCAATGAGCAGTTCTTC. This sequence joins TRBV4-1 and TRBJ2-1, with 8 positions matching TRBD1. The CDR3 totals 15 residues. From germline, CDR1 is MGHRA and CDR2 YSYEKL. V shed 4 bases and J 6 bases; nucleotides not matched to a gene: 8.

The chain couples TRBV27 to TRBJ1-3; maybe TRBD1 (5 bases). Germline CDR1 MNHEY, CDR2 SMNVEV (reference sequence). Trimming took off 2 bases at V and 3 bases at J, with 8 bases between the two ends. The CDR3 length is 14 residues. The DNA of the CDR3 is TGTGCCAGCAGTTTAGAGGGGCGTGGAAACACCATATATTTT. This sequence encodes CASSLEGRGNTIYF.